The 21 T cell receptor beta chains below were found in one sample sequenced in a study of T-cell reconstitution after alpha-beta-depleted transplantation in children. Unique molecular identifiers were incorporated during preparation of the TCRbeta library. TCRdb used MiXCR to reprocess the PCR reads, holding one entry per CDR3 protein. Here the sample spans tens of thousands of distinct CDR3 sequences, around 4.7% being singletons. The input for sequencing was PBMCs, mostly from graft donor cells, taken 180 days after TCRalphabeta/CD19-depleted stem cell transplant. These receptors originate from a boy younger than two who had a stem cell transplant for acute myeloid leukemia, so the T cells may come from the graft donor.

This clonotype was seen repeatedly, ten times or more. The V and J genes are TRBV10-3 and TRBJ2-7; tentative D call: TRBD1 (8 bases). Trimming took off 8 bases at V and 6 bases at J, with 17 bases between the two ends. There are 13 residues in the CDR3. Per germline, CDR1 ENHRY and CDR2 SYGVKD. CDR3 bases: TGTGCCATCGCGGGTACAGGGGGGGGCGAGCAGTACGTC. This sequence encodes CAIAGTGGGEQYV.

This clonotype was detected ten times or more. The chain's CDR3 is CASRSLSGRAAAHYGYTF. CDR3 sequence (DNA): TGTGCCAGCAGATCCCTTAGTGGCCGGGCCGCTGCCCACTATGGCTACACCTTC. The rearrangement uses TRBV6-5 and TRBJ1-2, with D unclear. Germline CDR1 and CDR2: MNHEY and SVGAGI. Trimming removed 6 bases at V and 3 bases at J, with 26 bases between. This CDR3 contains 18 residues.

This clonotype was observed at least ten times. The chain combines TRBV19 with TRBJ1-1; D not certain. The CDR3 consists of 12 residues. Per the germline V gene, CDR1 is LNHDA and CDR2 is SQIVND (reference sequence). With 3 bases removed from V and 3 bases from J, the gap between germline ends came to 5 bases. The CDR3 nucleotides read TGTGCCAGTAGTATTGGATACACTGAAGCTTTCTTT. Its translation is CASSIGYTEAFF.

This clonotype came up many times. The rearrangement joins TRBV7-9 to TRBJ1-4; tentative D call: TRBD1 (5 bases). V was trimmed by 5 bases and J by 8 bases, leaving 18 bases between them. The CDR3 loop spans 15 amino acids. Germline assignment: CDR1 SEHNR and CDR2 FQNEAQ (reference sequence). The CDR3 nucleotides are TGTGCCAGCAGCCCCTCCGGGACGCGAGGGGAAAAACTGTTTTTT. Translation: CASSPSGTRGEKLFF.

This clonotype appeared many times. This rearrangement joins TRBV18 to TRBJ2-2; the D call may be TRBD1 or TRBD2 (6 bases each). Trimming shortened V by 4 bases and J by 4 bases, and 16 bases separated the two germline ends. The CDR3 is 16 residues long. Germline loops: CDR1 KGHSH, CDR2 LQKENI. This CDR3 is CASSLGGTGTTGELFF. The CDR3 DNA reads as TGTGCCAGCTCACTAGGGGGGACCGGAACCACCGGGGAGCTGTTTTTT.

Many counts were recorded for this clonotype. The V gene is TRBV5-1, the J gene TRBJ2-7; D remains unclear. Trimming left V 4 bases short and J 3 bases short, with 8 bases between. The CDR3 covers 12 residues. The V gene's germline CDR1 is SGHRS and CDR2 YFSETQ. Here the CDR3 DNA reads TGCGCCAGCAGCCCCGGTTACTACGAGCAGTACTTC. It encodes CASSPGYYEQYF.

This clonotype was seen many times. Here the CDR3 reads CASSGTGSYGYTF. CDR3 bases: TGTGCCAGCAGTGGGACAGGGAGCTATGGCTACACCTTC. The chain links TRBV12-3 or TRBV12-4 to TRBJ1-2, with 9 positions matching TRBD1. This CDR3 spans 13 amino acids. The ends lost 5 bases at V and 4 bases at J; junction bases unmatched: 2.

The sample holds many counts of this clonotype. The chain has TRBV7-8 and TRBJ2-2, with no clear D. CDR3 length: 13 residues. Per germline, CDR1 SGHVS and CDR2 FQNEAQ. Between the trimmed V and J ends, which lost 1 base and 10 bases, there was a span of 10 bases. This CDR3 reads CASSLVLTKELFF. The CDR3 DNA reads TGTGCCAGCAGCTTAGTCCTAACCAAGGAGCTGTTTTTT.

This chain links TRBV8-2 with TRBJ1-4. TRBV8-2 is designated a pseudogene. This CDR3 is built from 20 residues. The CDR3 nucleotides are TGTGCCAGCGGCTCAGGGCTCTCATGGGTCCTCCCATCAACTAATGAAAAACTGTTTTTT. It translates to CASGSGLSWVLPSTNEKLFF.

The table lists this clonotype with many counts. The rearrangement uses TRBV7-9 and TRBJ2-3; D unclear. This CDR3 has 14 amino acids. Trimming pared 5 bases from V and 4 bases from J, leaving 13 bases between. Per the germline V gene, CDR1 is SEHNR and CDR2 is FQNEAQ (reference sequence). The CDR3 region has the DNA TGTGCCAGCAGCCCCCCTTCAAGGCCAGATACGCAGTATTTT. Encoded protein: CASSPPSRPDTQYF.

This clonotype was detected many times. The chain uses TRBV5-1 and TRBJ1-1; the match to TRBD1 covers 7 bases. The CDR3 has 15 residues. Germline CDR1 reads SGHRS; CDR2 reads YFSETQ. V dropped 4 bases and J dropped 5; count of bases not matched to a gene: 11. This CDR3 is CASSPFRDRGTEAFF. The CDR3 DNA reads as TGCGCCAGCAGCCCATTCCGGGACAGAGGGACTGAAGCTTTCTTT.

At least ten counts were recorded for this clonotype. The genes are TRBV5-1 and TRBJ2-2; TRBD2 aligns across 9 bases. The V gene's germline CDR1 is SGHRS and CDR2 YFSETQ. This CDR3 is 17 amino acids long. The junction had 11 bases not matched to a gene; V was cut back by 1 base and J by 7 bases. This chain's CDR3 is CASSLTPLGTSSGELFF. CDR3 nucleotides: TGCGCCAGCAGCTTGACCCCCTTAGGGACTAGCAGCGGGGAGCTGTTTTTT.

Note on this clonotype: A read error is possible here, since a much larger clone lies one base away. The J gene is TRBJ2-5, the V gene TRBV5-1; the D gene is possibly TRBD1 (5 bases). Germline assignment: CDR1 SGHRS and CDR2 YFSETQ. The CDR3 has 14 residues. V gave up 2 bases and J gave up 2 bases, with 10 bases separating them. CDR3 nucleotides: TGCGCCAGCAGCTTCCCGACAGTGCAAGAGACCCAGTACTTC. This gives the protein CASSFPTVQETQYF.

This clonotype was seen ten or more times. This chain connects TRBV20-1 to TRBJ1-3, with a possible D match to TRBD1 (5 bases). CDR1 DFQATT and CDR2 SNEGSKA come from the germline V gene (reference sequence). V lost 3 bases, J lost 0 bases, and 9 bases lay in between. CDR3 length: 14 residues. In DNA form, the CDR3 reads TGCAGTGCTAGCGACAGACGCTCTGGAAACACCATATATTTT. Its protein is CSASDRRSGNTIYF.

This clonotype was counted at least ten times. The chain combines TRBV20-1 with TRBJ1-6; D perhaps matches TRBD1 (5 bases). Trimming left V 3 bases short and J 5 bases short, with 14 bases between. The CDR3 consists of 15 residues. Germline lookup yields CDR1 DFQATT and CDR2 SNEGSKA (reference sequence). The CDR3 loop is CSASYRGGHNSPLHF. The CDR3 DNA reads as TGCAGTGCTAGCTATAGGGGTGGGCATAATTCACCCCTCCACTTT.

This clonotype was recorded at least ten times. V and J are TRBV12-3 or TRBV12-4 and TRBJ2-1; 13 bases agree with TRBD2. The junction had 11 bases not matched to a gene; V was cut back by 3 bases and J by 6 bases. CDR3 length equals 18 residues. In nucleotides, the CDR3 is TGTGCCAGCAGTTTTACCACCCGACTAGCGGGGGGTAGCAATGAGCAGTTCTTC. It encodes CASSFTTRLAGGSNEQFF.

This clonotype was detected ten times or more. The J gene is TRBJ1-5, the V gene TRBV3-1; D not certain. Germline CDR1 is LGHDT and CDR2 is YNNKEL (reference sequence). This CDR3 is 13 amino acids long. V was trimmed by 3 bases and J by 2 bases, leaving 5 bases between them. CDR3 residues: CASSQRRNQPQHF. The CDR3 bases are TGTGCCAGCAGCCAGCGTCGCAATCAGCCCCAGCATTTT.

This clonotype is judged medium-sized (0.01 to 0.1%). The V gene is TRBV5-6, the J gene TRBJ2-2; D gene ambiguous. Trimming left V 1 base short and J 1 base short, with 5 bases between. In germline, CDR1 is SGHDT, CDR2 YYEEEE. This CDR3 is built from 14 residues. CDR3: CASSLSLNTGELFF. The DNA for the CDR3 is TGTGCCAGCAGCTTGTCCTTGAACACCGGGGAGCTGTTTTTT.

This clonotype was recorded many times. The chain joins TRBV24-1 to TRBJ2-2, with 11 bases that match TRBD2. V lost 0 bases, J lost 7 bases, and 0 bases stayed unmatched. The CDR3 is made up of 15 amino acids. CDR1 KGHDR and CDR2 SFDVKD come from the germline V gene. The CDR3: CATSDLTSGSGELFF. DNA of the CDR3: TGTGCCACCAGTGATTTGACTAGCGGGAGCGGGGAGCTGTTTTTT.

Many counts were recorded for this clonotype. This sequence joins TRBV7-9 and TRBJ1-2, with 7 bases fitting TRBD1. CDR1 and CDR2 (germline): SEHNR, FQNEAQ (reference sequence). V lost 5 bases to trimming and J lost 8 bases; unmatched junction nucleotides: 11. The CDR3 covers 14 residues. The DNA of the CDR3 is TGTGCCAGCAGCCGAGGGGGGCAGGGGGAAGGCTACACCTTC. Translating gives CASSRGGQGEGYTF. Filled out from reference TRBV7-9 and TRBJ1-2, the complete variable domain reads DTGVSQNPRHKITKRGQNVTFRCDPISEHNRLYWYRQTLGQGPEFLTYFQNEAQLEKSRLLSDRFSAERPKGSFSTLEIQRTEQGDSAMYLCASSRGGQGEGYTFGSGTRLTVV.

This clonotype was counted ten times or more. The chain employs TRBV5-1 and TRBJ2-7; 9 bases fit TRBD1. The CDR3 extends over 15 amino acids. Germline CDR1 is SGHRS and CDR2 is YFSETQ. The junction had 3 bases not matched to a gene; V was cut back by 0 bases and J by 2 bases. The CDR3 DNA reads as TGCGCCAGCAGCTTGGGAGGACAGGGGCCCTACGAGCAGTACGTC. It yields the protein CASSLGGQGPYEQYV.